This is a list of T cell receptor beta chains from one sample in a study of regulatory T cells in long-lasting Graves disease. TCRdb ran MiXCR on the multiplex PCR reads and lists one entry per CDR3 protein. The profile shows hundreds of thousands of distinct CDR3 sequences, approximately 16% of them singletons. This same sample was also part of a study on T cells in Graves' hyperthyroidism and ophthalmopathy.

The sample here was peripheral blood mononuclear cells (PBMCs), taken at new diagnosis, from a patient treated with antithyroid drugs. These receptors all stem from a man aged 40-50 years with Graves disease. CDR3s include the opening cysteine and the closing phenylalanine or tryptophan. A D gene is named only where the DNA matches it firmly. A clone size is listed for some rows: how often the clone was seen (once, few, many), or a class if it is expanded.

d_gene	abundance	v_gene	j_gene	CDR3aa	CDR3nt
.	.	TRBV27	TRBJ1-1	CASSPKPGYYEAFF	TGTGCCAGCAGTCCTAAACCAGGATACTATGAAGCTTTCTTT
.	many	TRBV12-5	TRBJ2-3	CASGLEASASTDTQYF	TGTGCTAGTGGTTTGGAGGCCTCAGCTAGCACAGATACGCAGTATTTT
.	many	TRBV20-1	TRBJ2-1	CSARDPRGGGVNEQFF	TGCAGTGCTAGGGACCCAAGGGGGGGGGGGGTCAATGAGCAGTTCTTC
TRBD2	.	TRBV18	TRBJ2-5	CASSPPLGSGGPQETQYF	TGTGCCAGCTCACCACCGTTGGGTAGCGGGGGACCTCAAGAGACCCAGTACTTC
TRBD1	.	TRBV27	TRBJ1-1	CASRDTGTGGAFWSEAFF	TGTGCCAGCAGGGATACCGGGACAGGGGGCGCGTTTTGGTCTGAAGCTTTCTTT
TRBD1	.	TRBV6-5	TRBJ1-3	CASSYSTGGPSGNTIYF	TGTGCCAGCAGTTACTCGACAGGGGGACCTTCTGGAAACACCATATATTTT
.	many	TRBV20-1	TRBJ1-5	CSARIGYNQPQHF	TGCAGTGCTAGAATCGGTTACAATCAGCCCCAGCATTTT
TRBD1	few	TRBV27	TRBJ2-1	CASSFSGGLREQSF	TGTGCCAGCAGTTTCTCAGGGGGCCTTAGGGAGCAGTCCTTC
TRBD1	.	TRBV5-1	TRBJ1-2	CASSHGTADGGYTF	TGCGCCAGCAGCCACGGGACAGCCGACGGTGGCTACACCTTC
.	few	TRBV19	TRBJ1-5	CASSMSLANQPQHF	TGTGCCAGTAGTATGTCGCTTGCTAATCAGCCCCAGCATTTT
.	many	TRBV2	TRBJ2-3	CASSDPWSGGAATDTQYF	TGTGCCAGCAGTGACCCGTGGTCAGGCGGGGCCGCAACAGATACGCAGTATTTT
.	few	TRBV10-3	TRBJ1-4	CAIRAGSTNEKLFF	TGTGCCATCAGGGCCGGGTCAACTAATGAAAAACTGTTTTTT
.	few	TRBV2	TRBJ2-5	CASSYAGMETQYF	TGTGCCAGCAGTTATGCAGGGATGGAGACCCAGTACTTC
TRBD1	many	TRBV7-3	TRBJ2-3	CASSWTGGYGDTQYF	TGTGCCAGCAGCTGGACAGGGGGGTATGGAGATACGCAGTATTTT
.	.	TRBV6-5	TRBJ1-1	CASSHFGGPRNTEAFF	TGTGCCAGCAGTCACTTTGGGGGGCCGAGGAACACTGAAGCTTTCTTT
TRBD2	many	TRBV3-1	TRBJ2-3	CASSLVGLAGDTDTQYF	TGTGCCAGCAGCCTCGTTGGACTAGCGGGGGACACAGATACGCAGTATTTT
TRBD2	few	TRBV11-2	TRBJ2-3	CASSLGRLAELFTDTQYF	TGTGCCAGCAGCTTAGGTCGGCTAGCGGAGCTTTTCACAGATACGCAGTATTTT
TRBD2	many	TRBV6-2/TRBV6-3	TRBJ2-1	CASSYRRGGTSGSSYNEQFF	TGTGCCAGCAGTTACAGACGAGGCGGGACTAGCGGTAGCTCCTACAATGAGCAGTTCTTC
TRBD1	once	TRBV11-2	TRBJ2-3	CASSFGQGRNTQYF	TGTGCCAGCAGCTTCGGACAGGGGAGGAATACGCAGTATTTT
.	many	TRBV19	TRBJ2-2	CASSTFFLNTGELFF	TGTGCCAGTAGTACCTTTTTCCTGAACACCGGGGAGCTGTTTTTT
.	many	TRBV2	TRBJ2-7	CASTRDSGTEQYF	TGTGCCAGCACCCGGGACTCGGGAACCGAGCAGTACTTC
TRBD1	.	TRBV7-6	TRBJ2-7	CASSRGHISRGYEQYF	TGTGCCAGCAGCCGTGGACACATAAGCAGGGGGTACGAGCAGTACTTC